This T cell receptor beta chain is from a study of T-cell memory formation after mild COVID-19. The CDR3 is 15 amino acids. Germline CDR1 and CDR2: SGDLS and YYNGEE. V lost 0 bases and J 5 bases, leaving 13 bases between the germline ends. Points on this clonotype: Antigen specificity is unknown.

Study results and caveats: Second-wave clones that peaked on day 37 lacked confirmed SARS-CoV-2 specificity. From day 15 to 85, contracting clones were balanced between CD4 and CD8, whereas later expanders leaned toward CD4+.

TCRdb re-analysed the 5' RACE reads in MiXCR, keeping a single row per CDR3 protein. The table lists roughly 610,000 distinct CDR3 sequences, approximately 15% of them singletons, with roughly 7.7% in the top ten. The chain uses TRBV9 and TRBJ2-3; maybe TRBD2 (5 bases). This TCR was sampled from an adult woman who had mild COVID-19 (a few samples of this study predate the infection). Cell type and time point are not known. The sample consisted of PBMCs or a T cell subset sorted from them (not recorded which). CDR3 bases: TGTGCCAGCAGCGTAGTTGGAGGCTCCATAGATACGCAGTATTTT. This encodes CASSVVGGSIDTQYF.